These 19 T cell receptor beta chains were all obtained from the same sample, sequenced in a study of blood T cells in healthy people across ages. A J-beta primer mix and a sample-barcoded 5' primer were used in a second PCR of roughly 6 to 11 cycles. One entry per CDR3 protein, called by TCRdb with MiXCR from the 5' RACE reads. The profile shows about 930,000 distinct CDR3 sequences, 25% to 35% of them singletons. These data also featured in a second study, about T cells of mothers and their children.

The sequenced sample was blood. The receptors shown here come from a woman aged 40 to 50 in good health.

The chain recombines TRBV18 with TRBJ1-1, with D perhaps matching TRBD1 (5 bases). Looked up from germline, CDR1 is KGHSH and CDR2 is LQKENI. The CDR3 has 16 amino acids. Between the trimmed V and J ends, which lost 2 bases and 0 bases, there was a span of 13 bases. The CDR3 DNA is TGTGCCAGCTCACCAAAGGACCCGGGGGTGAACACTGAAGCTTTCTTT. Encoded protein: CASSPKDPGVNTEAFF.

This clonotype was found many times. This chain connects TRBV7-2 to TRBJ2-1, with TRBD2 matching over 8 bases. The CDR3 extends over 15 amino acids. V lost 5 bases to trimming and J lost 2 bases; unmatched junction nucleotides: 5. Germline V CDR1 and CDR2: SGHTA, FQGNSA. Here the CDR3 reads CASSLGRGAYNEQFF. The CDR3 bases are TGTGCCAGCAGCCTGGGGCGGGGGGCCTACAATGAGCAGTTCTTC.

This clonotype was seen only a few times. The V and J genes are TRBV12-3 or TRBV12-4 and TRBJ2-5, with 11 bases identical to TRBD2. The V segment lost 3 bases and the J segment 1 base; nucleotides outside the gene matches: 10. The CDR3 length is 18 residues. CDR3 in amino acids: CASSFGASGGPPQETQYF. The CDR3 DNA follows: TGTGCCAGCAGTTTCGGGGCTAGCGGGGGGCCCCCCCAAGAGACCCAGTACTTC.

The chain uses TRBV5-1 and TRBJ1-1; D is ambiguous. V was clipped by 5 bases and J by 3 bases, with 11 bases between them. Germline CDR1 SGHRS, CDR2 YFSETQ. The CDR3 contains 13 residues. The CDR3, as DNA: TGCGCCAGCAGGCGAGGAGCGGACACTGAAGCTTTCTTT. Translating gives CASRRGADTEAFF.

This clonotype was observed at least ten times. The chain joins TRBV29-1 to TRBJ2-6; D may be TRBD1 (6 bases). The CDR3 is 15 residues long. Trimming took off 7 bases at V and 0 bases at J, with 13 bases between the two ends. Germline V gene data show CDR1 as SQVTM and CDR2 as ANQGSEA. The CDR3: CSATGSASGANVLTF. CDR3 in DNA: TGCAGCGCCACAGGGTCCGCCTCTGGGGCCAACGTCCTGACTTTC.

The rearrangement uses TRBV11-2 and TRBJ2-3; 9 bases agree with TRBD2. Germline V lookup: CDR1 SGHAT, CDR2 FQNNGV. The CDR3 totals 16 residues. V shed 5 bases and J 2 bases; nucleotides not matched to a gene: 8. This CDR3 reads CASSTLIAGVTDTQYF. The CDR3 DNA follows: TGTGCCAGCAGCACCCTGATAGCGGGGGTCACAGATACGCAGTATTTT.

This clonotype was observed at least ten times. CDR3 DNA sequence: TGCGCCAGCAGCCCTGGCGCGACAGGCGATGGCTACACCTTC. Translating gives CASSPGATGDGYTF. V gene TRBV5-1 combines with J gene TRBJ1-2, with D possibly being TRBD1 (6 bases). The V end was cut by 4 bases, the J end by 6 bases, with 16 bases between. The CDR3 contains 14 residues. Looked up from germline, CDR1 is SGHRS and CDR2 is YFSETQ.

This rearrangement joins TRBV5-6 to TRBJ2-5; the D is unclear. The germline V gene has CDR1 SGHDT and CDR2 YYEEEE. CDR3 size: 14 residues. Trimming stripped 4 bases from V and 9 bases from J, with 19 bases between. This CDR3 is CASSDSGRSLAQYF. The DNA of the CDR3 is TGTGCCAGCAGCGATTCTGGCAGGAGTTTGGCCCAGTACTTC.

This clonotype occurred many times. The chain couples TRBV29-1 to TRBJ1-3; 9 nucleotides agree with TRBD1. V was clipped by 7 bases and J by 0 bases; unmatched bases: 10. CDR3 length equals 16 residues. Germline values: CDR1 SQVTM, CDR2 ANQGSEA. The CDR3 region is CSATPGQGNSGNTIYF. The CDR3 nucleotides are TGCAGCGCTACCCCGGGACAGGGAAACTCTGGAAACACCATATATTTT.

The chain recombines TRBV9 with TRBJ1-1, with no clear D. The CDR3 has 14 residues. The germline CDR1 and CDR2 sequences are SGDLS and YYNGEE. Trimming left V 0 bases short and J 5 bases short, with 11 bases between. The CDR3 here is CASSVEGFPTEAFF. CDR3 in DNA: TGTGCCAGCAGCGTAGAAGGATTCCCGACTGAAGCTTTCTTT. Full variable domain (rest looked up from reference TRBV9 and TRBJ1-1): DSGVTQTPKHLITATGQRVTLRCSPRSGDLSVYWYQQSLDQGLQFLIQYYNGEERAKGNILERFSAQQFPDLHSELNLSSLELGDSALYFCASSVEGFPTEAFFGQGTRLTVV.

Points on this clonotype: A much bigger clone sits one base away, suggesting this may be a read error. This rearrangement joins TRBV28 to TRBJ2-5; 7 nucleotides align to TRBD2. Per the germline V gene, CDR1 is MDHEN and CDR2 is SYDVKM. The CDR3 sequence is 13 residues long. The CDR3 nucleotides read TGTGCCGGCAGAGCGGGGAACCAAGAGACCCAGTACTTC. Its translation is CAGRAGNQETQYF.

This clonotype was picked up many times. The chain couples TRBV5-1 to TRBJ2-1, with D perhaps matching TRBD1 or TRBD2 (6 bases each). The CDR3 is made up of 15 amino acids. Trimming shortened V by 4 bases and J by 2 bases, and 13 bases separated the two germline ends. The germline V gene encodes CDR1 SGHRS and CDR2 YFSETQ. The CDR3 sequence: CASSRDGGAYNEQFF. CDR3 bases: TGCGCCAGCAGCCGTGACGGGGGCGCCTACAATGAGCAGTTCTTC.

As for this clonotype: A read error may be the cause here, since a much bigger clone is one base away. The V call is TRBV25-1, the J call TRBJ2-5; TRBD1 matches at 12 bases. This CDR3 contains 15 residues. Germline V gene sequence: CDR1 MGHDK, CDR2 SYGVNS. The CDR3 protein is CASRETGTGGYEQCF. CDR3 nucleotide sequence: TGTGCCAGCAGAGAAACCGGGACAGGGGGCTACGAGCAGTGCTTC.

This clonotype has only a few counts. V gene TRBV12-3 or TRBV12-4 combines with J gene TRBJ2-4; 10 bases are shared with TRBD2. J was trimmed by 6 bases and V by 5 bases; bases with no gene match: 4. The CDR3 is 14 amino acids. In DNA, the CDR3 is TGTGCCAGCAGTCAGCGGGGGGGCGGAAACATTCAGTACTTC. This codes for CASSQRGGGNIQYF.

This sequence joins TRBV6-6 and TRBJ1-6; no reliable D call. The CDR3 has 13 amino acids. With 8 bases removed from V and 9 bases from J, the gap between germline ends came to 14 bases. The germline V gene has CDR1 MNHNY and CDR2 SVGAGI (reference sequence). CDR3 in amino acids: CASGEERSSPLHF. CDR3 nucleotide sequence: TGTGCCAGCGGGGAGGAGCGCAGTTCACCCCTCCACTTT.

In this sample, this clonotype turned up many times. V and J are TRBV5-1 and TRBJ2-5; D possibly uses TRBD1 or TRBD2 (5 bases each). CDR1 SGHRS and CDR2 YFSETQ come from the germline V gene. The CDR3 spans 15 residues. V lost 0 bases, J lost 5 bases, and 14 bases lay in between. The CDR3 nucleotides read TGCGCCAGCAGCTTGGAGAGTACCTGGGGGGAGACCCAGTACTTC. Its protein is CASSLESTWGETQYF.

The V gene is TRBV3-1, the J gene TRBJ2-7, with TRBD2 matching 7 bases. After removal of 5 bases from V and 3 bases from J, the junction contained 10 bases not matched to a gene. The CDR3 sequence is 15 residues long. Looked up from germline, CDR1 is LGHDT and CDR2 is YNNKEL (reference sequence). The chain's CDR3 is CASSNGGLDDYEQYF. The DNA for the CDR3 is TGTGCCAGCAGCAACGGAGGACTAGACGACTACGAGCAGTACTTC.

This clonotype was recorded once. Its ends do not fully match the called genes, so a read error is possible. The chain couples TRBV11-2 to TRBJ2-1, with 10 bases lining up with TRBD2. Germline loops: CDR1 SGHAT, CDR2 FQNNGV. The CDR3 length is 15 residues. CDR3 coding DNA: TGTGTCAGCAGCCGAACTAGCGGGGTCTACAATGAGCAGTTCTTC. Amino acid sequence: CVSSRTSGVYNEQFF.

This clonotype was counted many times. The chain uses TRBV5-1 and TRBJ1-1; D uncertain. Germline assignment: CDR1 SGHRS and CDR2 YFSETQ. This CDR3 has 16 amino acids. Trimming left V 4 bases short and J 3 bases short, with 19 bases between. In DNA form, the CDR3 reads TGCGCCAGCAGCCGGGGAGATAGACGCTTGGACACTGAAGCTTTCTTT. Translating it yields CASSRGDRRLDTEAFF.